The 13 T cell receptor beta chains below were found in one sample sequenced in a study of vaccination effects on CD4 cells after COVID-19. The antigens these receptors bind are not known. Here immunoSEQ multiplex PCR was the method, and the copy in TCRdb shows in-frame clones only, minus some. The sample yields under 80,000 clones, 70% to 75% seen once. Antigen-specific CD4+ T cell clonotypes were called by their expansion after viral peptide-pool culture in ViraFEST. Researchers isolated CD4+ T cells once approximately ten days of culture had elapsed. This specimen was CD4+ T cells from PBMCs cultured with HCoV-229E spike peptides, taken before COVID-19 vaccination. The receptors were sampled from a human donor who received a COVID-19 vaccine.

The V and J genes are TRBV24-1 and TRBJ1-1; 8 nucleotides agree with TRBD1. Germline CDR1 is KGHDR and CDR2 is SFDVKD. V lost 2 bases to trimming and J lost 4 bases; unmatched junction nucleotides: 5. The CDR3 is 15 amino acids. DNA for the CDR3: TGTGCCACCAGTGATTCCAGGGGGCCAGGCACTGAAGCTTTCTTT. It translates to CATSDSRGPGTEAFF.

This clone is a singleton in its sample. The rearrangement uses TRBV21-1 and TRBJ2-7; the table's D call TRBD2 went unverified against the DNA. TRBV21-1 is a pseudogene. This CDR3 is built from 13 residues. The CDR3 DNA follows: TGTGCCAGCAGCAATCGGGGATTTTACGAGCAGTACGTC. Its translation is CASSNRGFYEQYV.

This clone has a single count. The V call is TRBV4-1, the J call TRBJ1-3; 7 bases align to TRBD1. Germline loops: CDR1 MGHRA, CDR2 YSYEKL. V was pared by 4 bases and J by 4 bases, with 7 bases of the junction left unmatched. The CDR3 runs to 15 residues. CDR3 loop: CASSRETGPGNTIYF. CDR3 nucleotide sequence: TGCGCCAGCAGCCGAGAGACAGGGCCCGGAAACACCATATATTTT.

The chain joins TRBV6-5 to TRBJ1-1; the D is unclear. With 7 bases removed from V and 1 base from J, the gap between germline ends came to 10 bases. The CDR3 runs to 13 residues. Germline-derived CDR1 and CDR2 are MNHEY and SVGAGI. The CDR3 is CASMRGGNTEAFF. DNA of the CDR3: TGTGCCAGCATGCGAGGCGGGAACACTGAAGCTTTCTTT.

The chain links TRBV14 to TRBJ2-1; 8 positions match TRBD2. The CDR3 has 15 residues. The V gene end was trimmed by 0 bases and the J gene end by 9 bases; junction bases not matched to a gene: 7. Germline V gene lookup returns CDR1 SGHDN and CDR2 FVKESK. The CDR3 DNA reads as TGTGCCAGCAGCCAAGACTCGGGGGGGGCCTTTGAGCAGTTCTTC. Protein sequence: CASSQDSGGAFEQFF.

The genes are TRBV6-5 and TRBJ2-3; perhaps TRBD1 as D (6 bases). CDR3 length equals 12 residues. Per germline, CDR1 MNHEY and CDR2 SVGAGI. Trimming pared 10 bases from V and 3 bases from J, leaving 11 bases between. The CDR3: CAIGGRTDTQYF. The CDR3 DNA reads TGTGCCATTGGGGGCCGTACAGATACGCAGTATTTT.

This clone was detected only a few times. CDR3 sequence (DNA): TGTGCCAGCAGTTTTAGGGGAGGGGAGCTGTTTTTT. It specifies CASSFRGGELFF. The chain is built from TRBV27 and TRBJ2-2; D is perhaps TRBD1 (5 bases). The V gene's germline CDR1 is MNHEY and CDR2 SMNVEV (reference sequence). With 3 bases removed from V and 8 bases from J, the gap between germline ends came to 7 bases. The CDR3 totals 12 residues.

This chain connects TRBV5-4 to TRBJ1-4; weak D call: TRBD1 (6 bases). Germline lookup yields CDR1 SGHNT and CDR2 YYREEE (reference sequence). This CDR3 spans 14 amino acids. The V end was cut by 1 base, the J end by 3 bases, with 7 bases between. CDR3 sequence reads: CASSLTGSNEKLFF. The CDR3 DNA sequence: TGTGCCAGCAGCTTGACAGGGTCTAATGAAAAACTGTTTTTT.

This clone was counted a single time. The V and J genes are TRBV11-2 and TRBJ2-5, with D unresolved. Germline CDR1 reads SGHAT; CDR2 reads FQNNGV. With 4 bases removed from V and 4 bases from J, the gap between germline ends came to 13 bases. The CDR3 length is 14 residues. CDR3 residues: CASSSGVNLETQYF. In DNA form, the CDR3 reads TGTGCCAGCAGCTCCGGAGTCAATCTAGAGACCCAGTACTTC. The full variable domain, its missing parts supplied by reference TRBV11-2 and TRBJ2-5, is EAGVAQSPRYKIIEKRQSVAFWCNPISGHATLYWYQQILGQGPKLLIQFQNNGVVDDSQLPKDRFSAERLKGVDSTLKIQPAKLEDSAVYLCASSSGVNLETQYFGPGTRLLVL.

V is TRBV13 and J is TRBJ2-7; perhaps TRBD2 as D (5 bases). Germline V gene lookup returns CDR1 PRHDT and CDR2 FYEKMQ (reference sequence). V was trimmed by 3 bases and J by 8 bases, leaving 14 bases between them. There are 13 residues in the CDR3. DNA for the CDR3: TGTGCCAGCAGCTTTACCCAGGACGGGAAGCAGTACGTC. Amino acid sequence: CASSFTQDGKQYV.

Note on this clone: The junction and the germline gene differ at one end; a read error may be behind it. J is TRBJ2-5 and V is TRBV3-1 (or the pseudogene TRBV3-2); no clear D. This CDR3 is built from 10 residues. The V gene's germline CDR1 is LGHDT and CDR2 YNNKEL (reference sequence). The CDR3 region is CASSEETQYF. The CDR3 nucleotides are TGTGCCAGCAGCGAAGAGACCCAGTACTTC.

DNA for the CDR3: TGTGCCAGCAGCTTGGGACGGTGGCTAGCGGGGGGAACAGATACGCAGTATTTT. This encodes CASSLGRWLAGGTDTQYF. The V call is TRBV11-2, the J call TRBJ2-3; 11 positions match TRBD2. Trimming took 3 bases from V and 3 from J; bases not matched to a gene: 11. The CDR3 consists of 18 residues. Per germline, CDR1 SGHAT and CDR2 FQNNGV.

This clone was counted a few times. V usage is TRBV12-3 or TRBV12-4 and J usage is TRBJ2-3; 7 bases are shared with TRBD1. The CDR3 is 13 residues long. The ends lost 8 bases at V and 9 bases at J; junction bases unmatched: 11. CDR3 coding DNA: TGTGCCAGCTCATTTTTAGACAGGGAGACGCAGTATTTT. It codes for CASSFLDRETQYF.